Sequencing of this T cell receptor (beta chain) was carried out in a study of blood T cell repertoires in COVID-19. At the level of the study: PBMCs, B-cell-depleted T cells, or T cells provided the cDNA or gDNA that made up the material.

In assigning cohorts, the study relied on participant-reported clinical history. Two consecutive negative NP/OP PCR tests, clearance, or resolved symptoms defined Cohort 3 recovery. The table came from immunoSEQ multiplex PCR; TCRdb's copy has only in-frame clones and leaves some out. Of roughly 250,000 clones listed, roughly 88% were seen once; the top ten hold approximately 2%. The CDR3 loop spans 14 amino acids. Per germline, CDR1 SGHNT and CDR2 YENEEA. V shed 1 base and J shed 9 bases, with 13 bases lying between them. What was sequenced was PBMCs or T cells enriched from blood (not recorded which). This rearrangement joins TRBV11-3 to TRBJ2-1, with a possible D match to TRBD2 (6 bases). The receptor's source is a woman in her forties or fifties who had recovered from COVID-19. CDR3 protein: CASSLGLEGREQFF. In nucleotides, the CDR3 is TGTGCCAGCAGCTTAGGACTAGAAGGTCGTGAGCAGTTCTTC.